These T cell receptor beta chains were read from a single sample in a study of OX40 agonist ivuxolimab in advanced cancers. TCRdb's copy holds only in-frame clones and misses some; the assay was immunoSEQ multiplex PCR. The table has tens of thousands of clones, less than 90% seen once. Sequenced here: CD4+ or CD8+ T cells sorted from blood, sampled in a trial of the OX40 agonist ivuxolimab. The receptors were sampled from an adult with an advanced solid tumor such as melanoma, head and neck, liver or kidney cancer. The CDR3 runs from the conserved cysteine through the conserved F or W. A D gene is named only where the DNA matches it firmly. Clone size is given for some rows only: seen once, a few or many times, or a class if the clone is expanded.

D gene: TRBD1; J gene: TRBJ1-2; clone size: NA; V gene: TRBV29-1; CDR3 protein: CSSYTGGYYGYTF; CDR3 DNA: TGCAGCTCATACACAGGGGGCTACTATGGCTACACCTTC
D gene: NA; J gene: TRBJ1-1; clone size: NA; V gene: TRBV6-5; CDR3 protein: CASSYSGMNTEAFF; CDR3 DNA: TGTGCCAGCAGTTACTCGGGAATGAACACTGAAGCTTTCTTT
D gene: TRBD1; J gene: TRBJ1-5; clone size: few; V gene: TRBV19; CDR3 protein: CASSTRQGSNQPQHF; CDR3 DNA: TGTGCCAGTAGTACGCGACAGGGAAGCAATCAGCCCCAGCATTTT
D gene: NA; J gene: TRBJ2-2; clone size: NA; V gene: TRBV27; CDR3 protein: CASSLGQGRTGELFF; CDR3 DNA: TGTGCCAGCAGTTTAGGGCAGGGTCGCACCGGGGAGCTGTTTTTT
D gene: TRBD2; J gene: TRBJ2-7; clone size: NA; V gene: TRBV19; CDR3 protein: CASSPGLAGEQYF; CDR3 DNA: TGTGCCAGTAGCCCGGGACTAGCGGGGGAGCAGTACTTC
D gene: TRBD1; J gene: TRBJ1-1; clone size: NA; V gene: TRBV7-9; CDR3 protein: CASSLAGTVNTEAFF; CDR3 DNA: TGTGCCAGCAGCTTAGCCGGGACAGTGAACACTGAAGCTTTCTTT
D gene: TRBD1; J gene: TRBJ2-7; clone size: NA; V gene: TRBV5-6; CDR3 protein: CASSTWTGDEQYF; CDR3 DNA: TGTGCCAGCAGCACTTGGACAGGAGACGAGCAGTACTTC
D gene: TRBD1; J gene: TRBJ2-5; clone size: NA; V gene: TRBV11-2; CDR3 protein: CASSSTRDRGQETQYF; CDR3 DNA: TGTGCCAGCAGCTCCACCCGGGACAGGGGGCAAGAGACCCAGTACTTC
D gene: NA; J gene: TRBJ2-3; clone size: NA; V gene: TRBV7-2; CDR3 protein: CASSLGPWQSTDTQYF; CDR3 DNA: TGTGCCAGCAGCTTAGGCCCTTGGCAGTCCACAGATACGCAGTATTTT
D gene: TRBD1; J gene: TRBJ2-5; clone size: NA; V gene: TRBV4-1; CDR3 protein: CASSHVGGLETQYF; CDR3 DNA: TGCGCCAGCAGCCACGTAGGGGGCTTGGAGACCCAGTACTTC
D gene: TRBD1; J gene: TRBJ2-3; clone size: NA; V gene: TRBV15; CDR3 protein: CATSRDGQATDTQYF; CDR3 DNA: TGTGCCACCAGCAGAGATGGACAGGCCACAGATACGCAGTATTTT
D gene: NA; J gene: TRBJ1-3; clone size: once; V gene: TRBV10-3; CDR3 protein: CASSEAAGTGNTIYF; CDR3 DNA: TGTGCCAGCAGTGAAGCCGCAGGGACGGGAAACACCATATATTTT